This TCR beta chain derives from a study of blood T cells in healthy people across ages. Using a J-beta primer mix together with a sample-barcoded 5' primer, a second PCR was run for roughly 7 to 11 cycles. TCRdb redid the calling of the 5' RACE reads with MiXCR, one entry per CDR3 protein. The sample holds about 900,000 distinct CDR3 sequences; around 49% are singletons and the top ten take under 15%. General observations from the study: When set beside aged donors, long-lived donors presented more naive CD4+ cells and higher diversity. Any conclusive comparison of naive versus antigen-experienced cells was prevented by using unsorted PBMCs.

This clonotype showed up just a few times. The antigen remains undetermined. Isolation per sample recovered at least 7 million PBMCs. V was pared by 3 bases and J by 2 bases, with 5 bases between. CDR1 is DFQATT, CDR2 SNEGSKA, per germline (reference sequence). The CDR3 length is 11 residues. This chain uses TRBV20-1 with TRBJ2-7; D is unclear. This receptor was identified in a man aged 30-40 years in good health. The sequencing sample was made of blood. CDR3 nucleotides: TGCAGTGCTAGTTCGGCCTACGAGCAGTACTTC. Residues: CSASSAYEQYF.